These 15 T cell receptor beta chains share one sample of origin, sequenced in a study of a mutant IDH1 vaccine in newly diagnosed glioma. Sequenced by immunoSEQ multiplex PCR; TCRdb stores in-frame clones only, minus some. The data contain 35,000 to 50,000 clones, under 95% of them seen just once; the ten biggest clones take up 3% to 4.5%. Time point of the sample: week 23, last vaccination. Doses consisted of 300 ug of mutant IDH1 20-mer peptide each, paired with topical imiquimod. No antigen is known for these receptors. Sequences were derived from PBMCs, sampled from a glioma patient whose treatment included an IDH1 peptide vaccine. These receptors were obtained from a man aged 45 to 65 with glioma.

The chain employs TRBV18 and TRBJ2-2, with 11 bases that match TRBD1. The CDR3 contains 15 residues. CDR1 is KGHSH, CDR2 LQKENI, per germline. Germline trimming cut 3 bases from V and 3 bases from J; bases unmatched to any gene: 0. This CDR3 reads CASSPGQGDTGELFF. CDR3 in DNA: TGTGCCAGCTCACCGGGACAGGGGGACACCGGGGAGCTGTTTTTT.

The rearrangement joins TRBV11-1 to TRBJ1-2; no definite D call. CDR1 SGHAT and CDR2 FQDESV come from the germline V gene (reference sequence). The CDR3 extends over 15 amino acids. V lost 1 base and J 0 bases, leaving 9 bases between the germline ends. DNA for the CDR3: TGTGCCAGCAGCTTAGACCGATACACTAACTATGGCTACACCTTC. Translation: CASSLDRYTNYGYTF.

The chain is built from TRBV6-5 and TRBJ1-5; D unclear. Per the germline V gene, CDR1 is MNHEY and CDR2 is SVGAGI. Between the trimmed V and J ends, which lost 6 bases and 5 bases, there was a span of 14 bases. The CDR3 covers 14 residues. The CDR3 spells CASSPRIAHQPQHF. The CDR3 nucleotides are TGTGCCAGCAGCCCCAGGATCGCCCATCAGCCCCAGCATTTT.

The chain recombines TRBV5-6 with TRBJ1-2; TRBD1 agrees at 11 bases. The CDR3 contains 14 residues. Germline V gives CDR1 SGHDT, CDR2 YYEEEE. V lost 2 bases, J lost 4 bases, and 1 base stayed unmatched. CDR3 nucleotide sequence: TGTGCCAGCAGCTTCGGGACAGGGGGCTATGGCTACACCTTC. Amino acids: CASSFGTGGYGYTF.

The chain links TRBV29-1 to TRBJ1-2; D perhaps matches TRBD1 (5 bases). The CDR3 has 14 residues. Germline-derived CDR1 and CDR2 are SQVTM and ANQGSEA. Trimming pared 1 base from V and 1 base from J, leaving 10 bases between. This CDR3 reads CSVEVGPLNYGYTF. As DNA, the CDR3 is TGCAGCGTTGAAGTGGGGCCCCTTAACTATGGCTACACCTTC.

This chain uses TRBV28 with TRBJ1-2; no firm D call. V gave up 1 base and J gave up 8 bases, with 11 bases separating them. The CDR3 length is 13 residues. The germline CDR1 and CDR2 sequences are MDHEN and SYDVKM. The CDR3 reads CASSLSSSAGYTF. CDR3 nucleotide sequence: TGTGCCAGCAGTTTATCGTCATCGGCCGGCTACACCTTC.

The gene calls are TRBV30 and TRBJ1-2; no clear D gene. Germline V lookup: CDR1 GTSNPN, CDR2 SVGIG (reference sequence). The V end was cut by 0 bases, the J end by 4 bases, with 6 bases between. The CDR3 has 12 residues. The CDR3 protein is CAWSVPLYGYTF. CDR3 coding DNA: TGTGCCTGGAGTGTACCCCTCTATGGCTACACCTTC.

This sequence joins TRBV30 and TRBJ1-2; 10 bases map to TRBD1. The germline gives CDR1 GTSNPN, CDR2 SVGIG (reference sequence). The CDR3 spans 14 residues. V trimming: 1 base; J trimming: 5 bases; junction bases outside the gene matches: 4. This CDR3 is CAWSADRGPYGYTF. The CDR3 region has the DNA TGTGCCTGGAGTGCAGACAGGGGGCCTTATGGCTACACCTTC.

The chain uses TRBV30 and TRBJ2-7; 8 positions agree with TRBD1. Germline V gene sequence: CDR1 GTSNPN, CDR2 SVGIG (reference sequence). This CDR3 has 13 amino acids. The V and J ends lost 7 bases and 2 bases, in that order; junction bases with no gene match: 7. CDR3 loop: CALWTGNTYEQYF. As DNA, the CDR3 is TGTGCCTTATGGACAGGGAATACCTACGAGCAGTACTTC.

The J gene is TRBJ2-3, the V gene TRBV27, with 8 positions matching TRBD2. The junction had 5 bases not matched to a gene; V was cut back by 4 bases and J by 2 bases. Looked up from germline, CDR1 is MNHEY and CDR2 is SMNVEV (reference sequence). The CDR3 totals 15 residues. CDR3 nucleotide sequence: TGTGCCAGCAGTTGGTCGGGAGGGCCCACAGATACGCAGTATTTT. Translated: CASSWSGGPTDTQYF.

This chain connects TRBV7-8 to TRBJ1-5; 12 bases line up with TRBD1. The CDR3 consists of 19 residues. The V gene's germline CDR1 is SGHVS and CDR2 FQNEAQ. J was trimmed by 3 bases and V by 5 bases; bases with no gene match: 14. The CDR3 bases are TGTGCCAGCAGCATCCACCGGGACAGGGGGCCTCGTGTCAATCAGCCCCAGCATTTT. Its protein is CASSIHRDRGPRVNQPQHF.

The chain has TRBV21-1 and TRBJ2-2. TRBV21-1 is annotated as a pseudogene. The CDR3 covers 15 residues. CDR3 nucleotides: TGTGCCAGCCCTCGGGGGCTCGAGGGCACCGGGGAGCTGTTTTTT. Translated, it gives CASPRGLEGTGELFF.

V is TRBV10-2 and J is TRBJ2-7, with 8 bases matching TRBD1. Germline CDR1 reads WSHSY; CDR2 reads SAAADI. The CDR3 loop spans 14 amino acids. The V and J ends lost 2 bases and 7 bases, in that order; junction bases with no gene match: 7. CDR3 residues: CASSETRTGWEQYF. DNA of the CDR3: TGCGCCAGCAGTGAGACCCGGACAGGGTGGGAGCAGTACTTC.

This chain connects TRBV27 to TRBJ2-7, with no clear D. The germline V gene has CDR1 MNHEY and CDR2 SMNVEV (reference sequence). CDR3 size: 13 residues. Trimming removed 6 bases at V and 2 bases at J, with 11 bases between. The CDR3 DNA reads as TGTGCCAGCAGCCGCTCCGCTCCCTACGAGCAGTACTTC. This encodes CASSRSAPYEQYF.

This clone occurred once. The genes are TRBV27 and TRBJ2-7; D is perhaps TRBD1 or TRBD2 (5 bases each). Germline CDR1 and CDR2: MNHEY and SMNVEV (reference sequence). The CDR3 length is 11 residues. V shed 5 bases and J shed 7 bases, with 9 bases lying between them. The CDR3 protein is CASSAWGEQYF. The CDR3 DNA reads TGTGCCAGCAGTGCCTGGGGGGAGCAGTACTTC.